A single sample is the source of the 8 T cell receptor beta chains below, sequenced in a study of OX40 agonist ivuxolimab in advanced cancers. Repertoires were generated with immunoSEQ multiplex PCR, while TCRdb's copy carries only in-frame clones and drops some. Found here are about 48,000 clones, about 81% of them singletons; the top ten hold around 7.9%. Sequenced material: CD4+ or CD8+ T cells sorted from blood, taken in a trial of the OX40 agonist ivuxolimab. The receptors here all came from an adult with an advanced solid tumor such as melanoma, head and neck, liver or kidney cancer.

Turning to this clone: Additional DNA sequences in this sample encode the identical CDR3. V gene TRBV19 combines with J gene TRBJ2-1, with 8 bases matching TRBD2. The CDR3 length is 16 residues. V trimming: 3 bases; J trimming: 2 bases; junction bases outside the gene matches: 6. The germline V gene encodes CDR1 LNHDA and CDR2 SQIVND (reference sequence). The CDR3 region is CASSILAGGPYNEQFF. CDR3 bases: TGTGCCAGTAGTATCCTCGCGGGAGGCCCCTACAATGAGCAGTTCTTC.

This sequence joins TRBV27 and TRBJ2-1; TRBD2 matches 10 bases. Trimming cost V 0 bases and J 2 bases; bases outside gene matches: 7. There are 18 residues in the CDR3. The V gene's germline CDR1 is MNHEY and CDR2 SMNVEV (reference sequence). Here the CDR3 reads CASSLSGLAGDPYNEQFF. The CDR3 DNA follows: TGTGCCAGCAGTTTATCGGGGCTAGCGGGAGATCCCTACAATGAGCAGTTCTTC.

The chain recombines TRBV19 with TRBJ2-3; D unclear. This CDR3 has 15 residues. The V end lost 4 bases, the J end lost 0 bases, and 11 bases lay between the germline ends. CDR1 is LNHDA and CDR2 is SQIVND in the germline V gene (reference sequence). This CDR3 reads CASSSNRLSTDTQYF. For the CDR3, the DNA is TGTGCCAGTAGTAGTAACAGATTAAGCACAGATACGCAGTATTTT.

In its sample, this clone was seen a few times. V gene TRBV4-1 combines with J gene TRBJ1-1; D remains ambiguous. The CDR3 has 15 amino acids. From germline, CDR1 is MGHRA and CDR2 YSYEKL. The V gene lost 0 bases and the J gene lost 4 bases, with 12 bases spanning the gap. The CDR3 here is CASSQEVGWTTEAFF. In DNA, the CDR3 is TGCGCCAGCAGCCAAGAGGTGGGATGGACCACTGAAGCTTTCTTT.

The chain recombines TRBV19 with TRBJ2-3, with D unclear. Germline V lookup: CDR1 LNHDA, CDR2 SQIVND (reference sequence). The CDR3 is made up of 14 amino acids. V lost 7 bases and J 7 bases, leaving 18 bases between the germline ends. The CDR3: CASTDRQVENTQYF. The CDR3 region has the DNA TGTGCCAGTACGGATAGACAAGTCGAAAATACGCAGTATTTT.

The chain carries TRBV7-8 and TRBJ2-6, with a tentative D call TRBD2 (6 bases). Germline CDR1 is SGHVS and CDR2 is FQNEAQ. This CDR3 region has 18 residues. V shed 5 bases and J shed 0 bases, with 17 bases lying between them. CDR3 residues: CASSGPLAVISGANVLTF. For the CDR3, the DNA is TGTGCCAGCAGCGGCCCCTTAGCGGTTATCTCTGGGGCCAACGTCCTGACTTTC.

This clone has more than one count but fewer than ten. CDR3: CASSKGLASRYNEQFF. The CDR3 DNA reads TGTGCCAGCAGCAAGGGACTAGCGAGCCGATACAATGAGCAGTTCTTC. The chain couples TRBV7-2 to TRBJ2-1, with 10 bases aligning to TRBD2. From germline, CDR1 is SGHTA and CDR2 FQGNSA. Trimming at V came to 5 bases and at J to 4 bases, leaving 8 bases not matched to a gene. The CDR3 covers 16 residues.

This sequence joins TRBV5-1 and TRBJ1-4; no clear D. The CDR3 is 14 residues long. CDR1 is SGHRS and CDR2 is YFSETQ in the germline V gene. The V end lost 3 bases, the J end lost 0 bases, and 6 bases lay between the germline ends. CDR3 residues: CASSSTATNEKLFF. DNA for the CDR3: TGCGCCAGCAGCTCTACTGCAACTAATGAAAAACTGTTTTTT.